This entry lists 27 T cell receptor beta chains sequenced from one sample in a study of response to subunit inactivated influenza vaccine. Using its own MiXCR run on the RT-PCR reads, TCRdb lists one record per CDR3 protein. The sample yields 610,000 or so distinct CDR3 sequences, 14% seen once. Sample: PBMCs from blood, taken roughly 12 days after vaccination. Every receptor here comes from a man aged 45 to 65 who received an inactivated influenza vaccine.

The chain joins TRBV3-1 to TRBJ2-5, with 10 bases aligning to TRBD2. V shed 7 bases, J shed 1 base, and the junction held 3 bases outside the gene matches. Germline values: CDR1 LGHDT, CDR2 YNNKEL (reference sequence). The CDR3 is made up of 14 amino acids. The CDR3 DNA reads as TGTGCCAGCACAGTAGCGGGGGGCCAAGAGACCCAGTACTTC. Amino acid sequence: CASTVAGGQETQYF.

This clonotype was observed a few times. The CDR3 DNA reads as TGCGCCAGCAGCCAAGATTCGGGGTTGAACACTGAAGCTTTCTTT. Amino acids: CASSQDSGLNTEAFF. V usage is TRBV4-3 and J usage is TRBJ1-1, with D hard to call. Germline CDR1 and CDR2: LGHNA and YSLEER. The CDR3 contains 15 residues. V lost 0 bases and J lost 0, with 8 bases in between.

Here the CDR3 reads CSAQGGAVNTEAFF. DNA for the CDR3: TGCAGTGCCCAAGGCGGAGCGGTGAACACTGAAGCTTTCTTT. The chain links TRBV20-1 to TRBJ1-1; no definite D call. In germline, CDR1 is DFQATT, CDR2 SNEGSKA (reference sequence). V was shortened by 6 bases and J by 0 bases, with 14 bases between the two germline ends. This CDR3 comprises 14 residues.

This clonotype was picked up a small number of times. The rearrangement joins TRBV5-6 to TRBJ2-7; D possibly corresponds to TRBD2 (6 bases). The CDR3 spans 14 residues. Germline V gene data show CDR1 as SGHDT and CDR2 as YYEEEE. V lost 4 bases and J lost 3, with 14 bases in between. The CDR3 nucleotides read TGTGCCAGCAGCCCCGGACTACACTTCTACGAGCAGTACTTC. Protein: CASSPGLHFYEQYF. The full variable domain, in which reference TRBV5-6 and TRBJ2-7 provide the parts outside the CDR3, is DAGVTQSPTHLIKTRGQQVTLRCSPKSGHDTVSWYQQALGQGPQFIFQYYEEEERQRGNFPDRFSGHQFPNYSSELNVNALLLGDSALYLCASSPGLHFYEQYFGPGTRLTVT.

This clonotype has just a few counts. The V call is TRBV4-3, the J call TRBJ1-2, with a tentative D call TRBD1 (6 bases). This CDR3 region has 16 residues. V was pared by 3 bases and J by 4 bases, with 18 bases between. The germline gives CDR1 LGHNA, CDR2 YSLEER. The CDR3 protein is CASSQQTGQTSYGYTF. The CDR3 nucleotides read TGCGCCAGCAGCCAGCAAACGGGACAAACTTCCTATGGCTACACCTTC.

The chain recombines TRBV5-6 with TRBJ2-3; D is unresolved. Trimming pared 5 bases from V and 4 bases from J, leaving 5 bases between. Germline assignment: CDR1 SGHDT and CDR2 YYEEEE. This CDR3 spans 11 amino acids. The CDR3 bases are TGTGCCAGCAGGCACGCAGATACGCAGTATTTT. It codes for CASRHADTQYF.

CDR3 sequence reads: CASSQVLRRPYEQYF. The CDR3 coding sequence is TGTGCCAGCAGCCAAGTCCTTCGACGTCCCTACGAGCAGTACTTC. The gene calls are TRBV3-1 and TRBJ2-7; D unresolved. Trimming pared 1 base from V and 2 bases from J, leaving 12 bases between. This CDR3 comprises 15 residues. Germline V lookup: CDR1 LGHDT, CDR2 YNNKEL (reference sequence).

The chain has TRBV6-1 and TRBJ2-5, with TRBD1 matching 11 bases. Germline CDR1 is MNHNS and CDR2 is SASEGT. Losses at the gene ends were 6 bases for V and 2 bases for J; bases not matched to a gene: 5. CDR3 length: 15 amino acids. The CDR3 DNA sequence: TGTGCCAGCAGAGCCGGGACAGGGGGACAAGAGACCCAGTACTTC. Protein: CASRAGTGGQETQYF.

The V call is TRBV20-1, the J call TRBJ1-1; 7 bases agree with TRBD1. V shed 2 bases, J shed 5 bases, and the junction held 5 bases outside the gene matches. The CDR3 runs to 13 residues. Germline lookup yields CDR1 DFQATT and CDR2 SNEGSKA (reference sequence). Here the CDR3 reads CSARWGQKTEAFF. CDR3 coding DNA: TGCAGTGCTAGATGGGGACAGAAAACTGAAGCTTTCTTT.

This clonotype was counted a few times. The chain employs TRBV28 and TRBJ2-7; D is possibly TRBD1 or TRBD2 (5 bases each). In germline, CDR1 is MDHEN, CDR2 SYDVKM. Trimming left V 6 bases short and J 3 bases short, with 15 bases between. The CDR3 consists of 14 residues. The CDR3: CASRDRDLFYEQYF. The DNA of the CDR3 is TGTGCCAGCAGAGACCGGGACCTCTTCTACGAGCAGTACTTC.

In this sample, this clonotype turned up many times. This chain joins TRBV10-3 and TRBJ2-7; TRBD1 is a possible D gene (6 bases). The CDR3 contains 13 residues. Germline V gene sequence: CDR1 ENHRY, CDR2 SYGVKD. The germline V and J ends were trimmed by 4 bases and 3 bases, with 10 bases remaining between them. The CDR3 nucleotides read TGTGCCATCAGTGGAACAGGGAGCTACGAGCAGTACTTC. Its translation: CAISGTGSYEQYF.

This chain links TRBV12-3 or TRBV12-4 with TRBJ2-6; D may be TRBD1 (6 bases). Trimming shortened V by 5 bases and J by 0 bases, and 14 bases separated the two germline ends. CDR3 size: 17 residues. CDR3 sequence reads: CASSARQVISGANVLTF. CDR3 coding DNA: TGTGCCAGCAGTGCTCGACAGGTTATCTCTGGGGCCAACGTCCTGACTTTC.

The chain uses TRBV5-6 and TRBJ1-1, with D tentatively TRBD1 (5 bases). Trimming cost V 0 bases and J 7 bases, with 10 bases left between them. The CDR3 is made up of 13 amino acids. CDR1 is SGHDT, CDR2 YYEEEE, per germline. CDR3 residues: CASSLAGYGEAFF. The CDR3 DNA sequence: TGTGCCAGCAGCTTGGCAGGGTATGGTGAAGCTTTCTTT.

This clonotype was counted ten times or more. This sequence joins TRBV5-6 and TRBJ2-7; no firm D call. Looked up from germline, CDR1 is SGHDT and CDR2 is YYEEEE. This CDR3 spans 13 amino acids. Trimming took off 1 base at V and 3 bases at J, with 8 bases between the two ends. The DNA of the CDR3 is TGTGCCAGCAGCTTGTACGGCAACTACGAGCAGTACTTC. Its translation: CASSLYGNYEQYF.

This clonotype was counted at least ten times. This chain links TRBV29-1 with TRBJ1-1; D call uncertain. The CDR3 extends over 13 amino acids. Trimming left V 7 bases short and J 0 bases short, with 12 bases between. The germline V gene encodes CDR1 SQVTM and CDR2 ANQGSEA. Written as DNA, the CDR3 is TGCAGCGCCAACCTACACATGAACACTGAAGCTTTCTTT. Translation: CSANLHMNTEAFF.

This clonotype was counted a few times. This chain uses TRBV20-1 with TRBJ2-7; 9 bases match TRBD1. Germline V CDR1 and CDR2: DFQATT, SNEGSKA (reference sequence). The V gene end was trimmed by 2 bases and the J gene end by 7 bases; junction bases not matched to a gene: 6. The CDR3 runs 13 residues. CDR3 sequence reads: CSARPDRGWEQYF. CDR3 nucleotides: TGCAGTGCTAGACCCGACAGGGGGTGGGAGCAGTACTTC.

The V call is TRBV7-2, the J call TRBJ2-5; D gene uncertain. Deletions cut 7 bases from V and 5 bases from J, with 11 bases between. The CDR3 runs to 12 residues. The germline CDR1 and CDR2 sequences are SGHTA and FQGNSA. CDR3 nucleotide sequence: TGTGCCAGCACAAGGGCGAGGGAGACCCAGTACTTC. Translated, it gives CASTRARETQYF.

The gene calls are TRBV2 and TRBJ1-6; unclear D gene. The CDR3 totals 15 residues. Trimming left V 6 bases short and J 5 bases short, with 14 bases between. The germline CDR1 and CDR2 sequences are SNHLY and FYNNEI. The CDR3 spells CASRPQSLDNSPLHF. DNA for the CDR3: TGTGCCAGCAGACCACAGAGTCTTGATAATTCACCCCTCCACTTT.

Many counts were recorded for this clonotype. The chain links TRBV24-1 to TRBJ2-1; D is possibly TRBD2 (6 bases). The length of the CDR3 is 14 residues. Looked up from germline, CDR1 is KGHDR and CDR2 is SFDVKD. V was pared by 7 bases and J by 0 bases, with 9 bases between. The DNA of the CDR3 is TGTGCCACCAGCGGGGGTAGCTCCTACAATGAGCAGTTCTTC. This codes for CATSGGSSYNEQFF.

The chain carries TRBV4-1 and TRBJ2-7; D is possibly TRBD2 (5 bases). Germline loops: CDR1 MGHRA, CDR2 YSYEKL. CDR3 length: 16 amino acids. V lost 0 bases and J lost 3, with 15 bases in between. Written as DNA, the CDR3 is TGCGCCAGCAGCCAAGAGGCTAGCTCGGCATACTACGAGCAGTACTTC. Protein product: CASSQEASSAYYEQYF.

In this sample, this clonotype turned up many times. The chain couples TRBV10-3 to TRBJ2-3; a weak D match, TRBD1 (6 bases). V lost 3 bases and J lost 6, with 7 bases in between. From germline, CDR1 is ENHRY and CDR2 SYGVKD. CDR3 length: 12 residues. The CDR3: CAISEDRDTQYF. The CDR3, as DNA: TGTGCCATCAGTGAAGACAGGGATACGCAGTATTTT.

This clonotype has ten or more counts. This chain connects TRBV6-5 to TRBJ1-1, with D possibly being TRBD1 (5 bases). V lost 0 bases, J lost 3 bases, and 11 bases lay in between. Germline-derived CDR1 and CDR2 are MNHEY and SVGAGI. This CDR3 is 15 amino acids long. The CDR3 nucleotides read TGTGCCAGCAGTTACTCGGGAGGGGCGTACACTGAAGCTTTCTTT. Translating gives CASSYSGGAYTEAFF.

The chain combines TRBV20-1 with TRBJ2-3, with 16 bases identical to TRBD2. The CDR3 extends over 15 amino acids. Germline V CDR1 and CDR2: DFQATT, SNEGSKA (reference sequence). V lost 5 bases and J lost 2; bases outside the gene matches: 1. The CDR3 sequence is CSAGTSGRATDTQYF. The CDR3 bases are TGCAGTGCTGGGACTAGCGGGAGGGCCACAGATACGCAGTATTTT.

This clonotype was counted a few times. This rearrangement joins TRBV12-3 or TRBV12-4 to TRBJ2-5; 11 positions agree with TRBD2. The CDR3 has 17 residues. The V and J ends lost 1 base and 7 bases, in that order; junction bases with no gene match: 11. Written as DNA, the CDR3 is TGTGCCAGCAGTTTAGGTAGCGGGGGGGCCCAAAAAGTGACCCAGTACTTC. Amino acids: CASSLGSGGAQKVTQYF.

This clonotype was observed a few times. V gene TRBV6-5 combines with J gene TRBJ2-7; 11 bases map to TRBD1. J lost 4 bases, V lost 0 bases, and 5 bases had no gene match. The germline gives CDR1 MNHEY, CDR2 SVGAGI. This CDR3 comprises 16 residues. CDR3 loop: CASSYSGTGGFYEQYF. The CDR3 region has the DNA TGTGCCAGCAGTTACTCCGGGACAGGGGGTTTTTACGAGCAGTACTTC.

The rearrangement links TRBV6-2 or TRBV6-3 to TRBJ1-2; no firm D call. This CDR3 contains 11 residues. The ends were cut back, 5 bases at V and 8 bases at J, with 9 bases in the middle. Germline V CDR1 and CDR2: MNHEY, SVGEGT. CDR3 amino acids: CASSPERGYTF. For the CDR3, the DNA is TGTGCCAGCAGTCCCGAGAGGGGCTACACCTTC.

This clonotype was counted between two and nine times. This chain joins TRBV7-8 and TRBJ1-4, with no clear D. Trimming left V 4 bases short and J 0 bases short, with 9 bases between. This CDR3 has 15 residues. Per the germline V gene, CDR1 is SGHVS and CDR2 is FQNEAQ. CDR3 coding DNA: TGTGCCAGCAGCTCCTCAGGTTCAACTAATGAAAAACTGTTTTTT. This sequence encodes CASSSSGSTNEKLFF.